This TCR beta chain was recorded in a study of T cell repertoires in cytomegalovirus infection. This clonotype has a handful of counts. Its specificity is not known. TCRdb processed the reads anew with MiXCR; each CDR3 protein has one entry. The sample lists 310,000 or so distinct CDR3 sequences; about 17% were seen once. Study-level findings and limits: Cumulated frequencies of public TCR beta families served to identify carriers of CMV plus the relevant HLA.

The sequenced material came from PBMCs. The source of this sequence is a human donor in good health (CMV status not recorded). Some clones in this sample may be carry-over from other donors' samples.

The CDR3 bases are TGTGCCAGCAAGCTCGGGAGTCCTAATGAAAAACTGTTTTTT. The encoded protein is CASKLGSPNEKLFF. The J gene is TRBJ1-4, the V gene TRBV5-5; no reliable D call. CDR3 length: 14 residues. Trimming shortened V by 6 bases and J by 3 bases, and 12 bases separated the two germline ends. The germline gives CDR1 SGHKS, CDR2 YYEKEE (reference sequence).